One and the same sample provided the 16 T cell receptor beta chains below, sequenced in a study of cytomegalovirus exposure and HLA in healthy donors (dated by TCRdb to the late 2010s). Libraries were prepared through the immunoSEQ multiplex PCR assay. The multiplex PCR relied on a mix of 60 forward primers for TCR Vbeta segments and 13 reverse primers for TCR Jbeta segments. This is the immuneACCESS table as TCRdb keeps it, with only in-frame sequences that have V and J called. A part of the clones is gone; compared with another copy, unresolved V genes explain less than half, and the rest is unexplained. This specimen's table enumerates roughly 200,000 clones. Around 1.1% of the sample is in the top ten clones. The sequenced material came from PBMCs. These receptors were obtained from a girl aged 2 to 10 in good health and CMV-seropositive.

V is TRBV7-9 and J is TRBJ1-4; TRBD1 aligns across 9 bases. The germline V gene has CDR1 SEHNR and CDR2 FQNEAQ (reference sequence). The CDR3 totals 13 residues. V shed 10 bases and J 7 bases; nucleotides not matched to a gene: 7. The DNA of the CDR3 is TGTGCCACCAACAGGGGGCAGGTTGAAAAACTGTTTTTT. This codes for CATNRGQVEKLFF.

This chain uses TRBV27 with TRBJ2-2; TRBD2 matches 12 bases. The germline CDR1 and CDR2 sequences are MNHEY and SMNVEV (reference sequence). V lost 9 bases and J lost 5; bases outside the gene matches: 7. The CDR3 sequence is 15 residues long. The CDR3 region is CASRQTSGRTGELFF. Here the CDR3 DNA reads TGTGCCAGTAGGCAAACTAGCGGGAGGACCGGGGAGCTGTTTTTT.

This chain uses TRBV18 with TRBJ1-5; 10 bases align to TRBD1. Trimming at V came to 6 bases and at J to 3 bases, leaving 5 bases not matched to a gene. Germline lookup yields CDR1 KGHSH and CDR2 LQKENI. CDR3 size: 15 residues. CDR3 residues: CASSRQGAANQPQHF. For the CDR3, the DNA is TGTGCCAGCTCGAGACAGGGGGCAGCCAATCAGCCCCAGCATTTT.

The chain has TRBV28 and TRBJ2-7; D is undetermined. V lost 10 bases and J lost 2, with 21 bases in between. Germline V gene lookup returns CDR1 MDHEN and CDR2 SYDVKM. The CDR3 totals 15 residues. CDR3 nucleotides: TGTGCCACCCAGCCTCTTGGAGAGCAGACCTACGAGCAGTACTTC. Translating gives CATQPLGEQTYEQYF. Based on the CDR3 plus reference TRBV28 and TRBJ2-7, the full variable domain is DVKVTQSSRYLVKRTGEKVFLECVQDMDHENMFWYRQDPGLGLRLIYFSYDVKMKEKGDIPEGYSVSREKKERFSLILESASTNQTSMYLCATQPLGEQTYEQYFGPGTRLTVT.

The genes are TRBV11-2 and TRBJ2-3; D gene ambiguous. The CDR3 has 14 amino acids. Germline-derived CDR1 and CDR2 are SGHAT and FQNNGV. V was trimmed by 1 base and J by 0 bases, leaving 5 bases between them. The CDR3 region has the DNA TGTGCCAGCAGCTTAGCGAGGAGCACAGATACGCAGTATTTT. Amino acids: CASSLARSTDTQYF.

The J gene is TRBJ2-7, the V gene TRBV15, with 12 bases identical to TRBD1. Per the germline V gene, CDR1 is LNHNV and CDR2 is YYDKDF (reference sequence). This CDR3 region has 16 residues. The V gene end was trimmed by 1 base and the J gene end by 5 bases; junction bases not matched to a gene: 6. The CDR3 reads CATSRGWDRGPHEQYF. CDR3 bases: TGTGCCACCAGCAGAGGCTGGGACAGGGGGCCTCACGAGCAGTACTTC.

This rearrangement joins TRBV18 to TRBJ1-1; 8 nucleotides align to TRBD1. Germline-derived CDR1 and CDR2 are KGHSH and LQKENI. Germline trimming cut 3 bases from V and 8 bases from J; bases unmatched to any gene: 14. The CDR3 is 16 residues long. CDR3 residues: CASSPNRGRGQSEAFF. As DNA, the CDR3 is TGTGCCAGCTCACCCAATCGTGGCAGGGGGCAGTCCGAAGCTTTCTTT. Complete variable domain (other parts from reference TRBV18 and TRBJ1-1): NAGVMQNPRHLVRRRGQEARLRCSPMKGHSHVYWYRQLPEEGLKFMVYLQKENIIDESGMPKERFSAEFPKEGPSILRIQQVVRGDSAAYFCASSPNRGRGQSEAFFGQGTRLTVV.

The rearrangement joins TRBV14 to TRBJ2-3, with TRBD1 matching 7 bases. The ends lost 1 base at V and 4 bases at J; junction bases unmatched: 5. The germline V gene has CDR1 SGHDN and CDR2 FVKESK. This CDR3 spans 15 amino acids. The DNA of the CDR3 is TGTGCCAGCAGCCAAGTCACAGGGGCGGCAGATACGCAGTATTTT. This codes for CASSQVTGAADTQYF.

The chain links TRBV10-3 to TRBJ1-2; D gene uncertain. CDR3 length: 14 residues. Germline V gene lookup returns CDR1 ENHRY and CDR2 SYGVKD. V lost 8 bases and J 2 bases, leaving 15 bases between the germline ends. For the CDR3, the DNA is TGTGCCATCGGCCGTGCGGGAATAAACTATGGCTACACCTTC. Encoded protein: CAIGRAGINYGYTF.

The CDR3 DNA is TGTGCCAGCAGCTACCGGGACTACACCTACGAGCAGTACTTC. Translating it yields CASSYRDYTYEQYF. The V gene is TRBV7-2, the J gene TRBJ2-7, with 7 bases identical to TRBD2. Germline values: CDR1 SGHTA, CDR2 FQGNSA. V shed 4 bases, J shed 2 bases, and the junction held 5 bases outside the gene matches. This CDR3 comprises 14 residues.

The rearrangement links TRBV7-9 to TRBJ1-2; D not certain. V lost 0 bases to trimming and J lost 4 bases, with 6 bases between them. Germline lookup yields CDR1 SEHNR and CDR2 FQNEAQ (reference sequence). The CDR3 length is 13 residues. The DNA for the CDR3 is TGTGCCAGCAGCTTAGCGGCGGGCTATGGCTACACCTTC. Translation gives CASSLAAGYGYTF.

J is TRBJ1-4 and V is TRBV23-1, with D maybe TRBD1 (5 bases). TRBV23-1 is an ORF for which the function is uncertain. CDR3 size: 16 residues. Deletions cut 0 bases from V and 5 bases from J, with 13 bases between. CDR3 nucleotides: TGCGCCAGCAGTCAATCGGGGGAGGGAGTAAATGAAAAACTGTTTTTT. Translated, it gives CASSQSGEGVNEKLFF.

This chain links TRBV6-5 with TRBJ1-1; 8 bases agree with TRBD1. Unmatched junction bases numbered 1, after V lost 6 bases and J lost 4 bases. This CDR3 contains 12 residues. The germline CDR1 and CDR2 sequences are MNHEY and SVGAGI. The CDR3 protein is CASSTGGTEAFF. DNA of the CDR3: TGTGCCAGCAGCACAGGGGGCACTGAAGCTTTCTTT.

This rearrangement joins TRBV6-1 to TRBJ1-2; D remains unclear. Looked up from germline, CDR1 is MNHNS and CDR2 is SASEGT. The CDR3 extends over 13 amino acids. The V gene lost 4 bases and the J gene lost 4 bases, with 10 bases spanning the gap. CDR3 loop: CASSAREGYGYTF. DNA of the CDR3: TGTGCCAGCAGTGCAAGGGAGGGCTATGGCTACACCTTC.

V and J are TRBV10-3 and TRBJ2-2; D perhaps matches TRBD1 (5 bases). Germline V CDR1 and CDR2: ENHRY, SYGVKD. V was trimmed by 8 bases and J by 0 bases, leaving 10 bases between them. There are 14 residues in the CDR3. The CDR3: CAIAGSANTGELFF. CDR3 coding DNA: TGTGCCATCGCAGGGTCGGCGAACACCGGGGAGCTGTTTTTT.

The chain is built from TRBV27 and TRBJ1-5, with D perhaps matching TRBD1 (5 bases). Germline V lookup: CDR1 MNHEY, CDR2 SMNVEV (reference sequence). Trimming removed 3 bases at V and 3 bases at J, with 12 bases between. The length of the CDR3 is 15 residues. CDR3 residues: CASSFGQGNNQPQHF. DNA of the CDR3: TGTGCCAGCAGTTTCGGGCAGGGAAACAATCAGCCCCAGCATTTT.